These T cell receptor beta chains were read from a single sample in a study of T-cell reconstitution after alpha-beta-depleted transplantation in children. TCRdb independently ran MiXCR on the PCR reads; one entry per CDR3 protein. The sample holds a few hundred thousand distinct CDR3 sequences, roughly a tenth seen once. This material consisted of PBMCs from the stem cell graft donor, taken from the stem cell graft. These receptors were taken from a human donor who donated a stem cell graft to a child with SCID. The conserved cysteine and the conserved F or W are not part of the CDR3 here. A D gene is named only where the DNA matches it firmly. Part of the rows lack a size; the others show once, few, many or a class for expanded clones.

>TRBV4-1|TRBJ2-7|13|many|.
ASSLIGGSISEQY
>TRBV3-1|TRBJ1-6|14|many|.
ASSQDRRGIGSPLH
>TRBV24-1|TRBJ2-1|14|many|TRBD2
ATSDSRGGSYNEQF
>TRBV5-1|TRBJ2-5|12|many|TRBD1
ASSRGQGKETQY
>TRBV20-1|TRBJ1-6|12|many|.
SASSGAQVSPLH
>TRBV5-6|TRBJ2-3|14|many|.
ASSFYAYGGSDTQY
>TRBV7-9|TRBJ2-1|10|many|TRBD1
ASNRGDNEQF
>TRBV29-1|TRBJ1-2|11|many|.
SVVPRIGYGYT
>TRBV7-9|TRBJ2-3|12|.|.
ASSLGRGPDTQY
>TRBV7-6|TRBJ2-4|14|few|TRBD2
ASSLRGGLAKNIQY
>TRBV2|TRBJ2-3|14|many|.
ASTPLRSVGSDTQY
>TRBV5-1|TRBJ1-6|13|many|.
ASSLVQGPNSPLH
>TRBV6-1|TRBJ2-1|11|many|.
ASRFGGPNEQF
>TRBV5-1|TRBJ2-2|13|many|.
ASSLQELGRGELF
>TRBV20-1|TRBJ1-1|13|.|.
SAGRAGSPVPKAF
>TRBV5-6|TRBJ2-7|13|many|.
ASSWTQRRPYEQY
>TRBV7-3|TRBJ2-2|14|many|.
ASSLQEDTRTGELF
>TRBV20-1|TRBJ1-2|14|many|.
SARPSSGAFFYGYT
>TRBV30|TRBJ2-2|12|many|.
AWMDGRLTGELF
>TRBV5-1|TRBJ2-3|13|many|.
ASSLRGTSTDTQY
>TRBV20-1|TRBJ2-5|10|many|.
SARDRQETQY
>TRBV4-1|TRBJ1-1|14|.|TRBD1
ASSQVYRGLNTEAF
>TRBV7-2|TRBJ2-7|11|few|.
ASSFAFSYEQY
>TRBV2|TRBJ2-7|9|many|.
ASSGEGEQY
>TRBV20-1|TRBJ2-1|14|.|TRBD2
SASSWASGNYNEQF
>TRBV7-6|TRBJ2-3|13|many|.
ASSSRGHWGDTQY
>TRBV9|TRBJ1-4|13|many|TRBD1
ASSSSGGTNEKLF
>TRBV15|TRBJ2-7|13|many|.
ATSREIRGNYEQY
>TRBV5-1|TRBJ1-6|14|many|TRBD1
ASSLLVGQSNSPLH
>TRBV5-1|TRBJ1-1|12|many|.
ASSRPDGDLEAF
>TRBV5-1|TRBJ2-1|14|many|TRBD2
ASSLLAGDLDNEQF
>TRBV20-1|TRBJ2-7|12|many|TRBD1
SARETGNSYEQY
>TRBV5-1|TRBJ1-1|12|.|TRBD1
ASSFPGQSTEAF
>TRBV7-2|TRBJ2-6|12|many|.
ASSLGVGANVLT
>TRBV6-1|TRBJ1-6|13|many|.
ASTTENTYNSPLH
>TRBV5-1|TRBJ2-7|15|many|.
ASSLLSTGASSYEQY
>TRBV5-6|TRBJ2-5|13|few|.
ASSGTTSSQETQY
>TRBV3-1|TRBJ2-7|11|many|TRBD1
ASRQTGAHEQY
>TRBV5-6|TRBJ1-6|14|many|TRBD1
ASSPGGTGSSSPLH
>TRBV5-4|TRBJ2-3|15|many|TRBD2
ASSLGGAGGPRDTQY
>TRBV20-1|TRBJ2-1|17|many|TRBD2
SARGRGLATSGSYNEQF
>TRBV5-1|TRBJ2-1|13|many|.
ASSLVVGSRNEQF
>TRBV19|TRBJ2-5|9|.|.
ASSRTETQY
>TRBV19|TRBJ1-1|15|.|TRBD1
ASSFVPVRGRDTEAF
>TRBV20-1|TRBJ1-1|11|many|TRBD1
SATGQGGTEAF
>TRBV5-1|TRBJ2-3|14|many|TRBD2
ASSLGRGGSTDTQY
>TRBV7-8|TRBJ2-1|13|many|TRBD2
ASSKTSGIYNEQF
>TRBV7-3|TRBJ2-3|11|many|.
ASSLETWDTQY
>TRBV5-1|TRBJ1-6|13|many|.
ASSLGQPTHSPLH
>TRBV5-1|TRBJ1-1|12|many|TRBD1
ASTGTGAFSEAF
>TRBV28|TRBJ2-1|12|.|.
ASTTGSSYNEQF
>TRBV7-6|TRBJ1-4|16|many|.
ASSLEPWSSPTNEKLF
>TRBV20-1|TRBJ1-5|16|many|TRBD1
SARSETGGGGGNQPQH